The subject of this entry is one T cell receptor (beta chain). Germline CDR1 and CDR2: SGDLS and YYNGEE. Trimming stripped 4 bases from V and 0 bases from J, with 19 bases between. This CDR3 comprises 17 residues. This sample stems from a study of shared T cell receptors in the human thymus. Profiled with immunoSEQ multiplex PCR; TCRdb holds only in-frame clones, not every one. The repertoire includes 600,000 to 900,000 clones, 70% to 90% of them detected once, and over 0.008% sits in the top ten. The same sample was also studied in work on human thymus T cells. In that study: Serving as donors were healthy Finnish infants, each of whom was having open corrective surgery for congenital heart defects. Thymus pieces cut out during corrective heart surgery were the tissue that was used.

This rearrangement joins TRBV9 to TRBJ1-2; perhaps TRBD1 as D (5 bases). The receptor comes from a girl under three years old with a congenital heart defect. The sequenced sample consisted of thymocytes. This CDR3 reads CASSPLGRQGANYGYTF. The CDR3 nucleotides are TGTGCCAGCAGCCCATTAGGGAGGCAGGGAGCTAACTATGGCTACACCTTC.